This TCR beta chain was observed in a study of T cell responses to AZD1222 COVID-19 vaccine. Findings and limits, study-wide: Once two AZD1222 doses were given, Spike-specific TCR breadth and depth went up. In a largely white British group with more females than males, clonal diversity was possibly underestimated. Only a handful of individuals given AZD1222 were seropositive at baseline.

Many counts were recorded for this clone. As yet, its antigen is unknown. Sequencing was performed with immunoSEQ multiplex PCR; in TCRdb, only in-frame clones are kept and a portion is missing. This repertoire shows about 170,000 clones, approximately 90% found once; its top ten account for 2.6%. V was cut by 5 bases and J by 5 bases, with 13 bases left in between. CDR1 is SGHAT, CDR2 FQNNGV, per germline. The CDR3 length is 13 residues. The V gene is TRBV11-2, the J gene TRBJ2-7, with no clear D. This specimen was peripheral blood, taken on day 0 of AZD1222 vaccination. The TCR sequence derives from an adult in good health. CDR3 nucleotides: TGTGCCAGCAGCCGTTCCCGATCCCACGAGCAGTACTTC. The encoded protein is CASSRSRSHEQYF.